A selection of T cell receptor beta chains follows, all from one sample in a study of OX40 agonist ivuxolimab in advanced cancers. Assay: immunoSEQ multiplex PCR; the TCRdb copy retains only in-frame clones and omits some. The table has over 50,000 clones, roughly 90% seen once. This material consisted of CD4+ or CD8+ T cells sorted from blood, taken in a trial of the OX40 agonist ivuxolimab. The source of these receptors is an adult with an advanced solid tumor such as melanoma, head and neck, liver or kidney cancer. Each CDR3 is given with its conserved first and last residue. D genes are given only for firm matches. Only some rows state a clone size, as once, few, many or a class for expanded clones.

V gene: TRBV7-9; D gene: .; J gene: TRBJ1-2; clone size: .; CDR3 length: 14; CDR3 protein: CASSLDGGPSGYTF; CDR3 DNA: TGTGCCAGCAGCTTAGATGGCGGACCCAGCGGCTACACCTTC
V gene: TRBV6-5; D gene: TRBD1; J gene: TRBJ1-2; clone size: .; CDR3 length: 16; CDR3 protein: CASSSVRDRGGFGYTF; CDR3 DNA: TGTGCCAGCAGTTCTGTCCGGGACAGGGGCGGGTTTGGCTACACCTTC
V gene: TRBV19; D gene: TRBD1; J gene: TRBJ2-7; clone size: .; CDR3 length: 13; CDR3 protein: CASLDRDSYEQYF; CDR3 DNA: TGTGCCAGTCTCGACAGGGATTCCTACGAGCAGTACTTC
V gene: TRBV29-1; D gene: TRBD1; J gene: TRBJ1-1; clone size: .; CDR3 length: 11; CDR3 protein: CSVGGTVQAFF; CDR3 DNA: TGCAGCGTTGGCGGGACAGTTCAAGCTTTCTTT
V gene: TRBV6-5; D gene: TRBD1; J gene: TRBJ1-2; clone size: .; CDR3 length: 14; CDR3 protein: CASSSRTGSYGYTF; CDR3 DNA: TGTGCCAGCAGTTCGCGGACAGGGTCCTATGGCTACACCTTC
V gene: TRBV4-2; D gene: .; J gene: TRBJ1-1; clone size: .; CDR3 length: 15; CDR3 protein: CASSQVGAFNTEAFF; CDR3 DNA: TGTGCCAGCAGCCAAGTTGGGGCTTTCAACACTGAAGCTTTCTTT
V gene: TRBV28; D gene: .; J gene: TRBJ1-5; clone size: .; CDR3 length: 14; CDR3 protein: CASSPQLAVQPQHF; CDR3 DNA: TGTGCCAGCAGTCCCCAATTAGCTGTTCAGCCCCAGCATTTT
V gene: TRBV19; D gene: TRBD1; J gene: TRBJ1-2; clone size: .; CDR3 length: 15; CDR3 protein: CASSNGQGFGYGYTF; CDR3 DNA: TGTGCCAGTAGTAATGGACAGGGATTTGGCTATGGCTACACCTTC
V gene: TRBV4-2; D gene: TRBD2; J gene: TRBJ2-1; clone size: .; CDR3 length: 14; CDR3 protein: CASSQDSAEREVLF; CDR3 DNA: TGTGCCAGCAGCCAAGATTCCGCCGAGCGGGAGGTTCTCTTC
V gene: TRBV6-5; D gene: TRBD2; J gene: TRBJ2-1; clone size: .; CDR3 length: 15; CDR3 protein: CASSFLAGGVNEQFF; CDR3 DNA: TGTGCCAGCAGTTTTCTAGCGGGGGGGGTCAATGAGCAGTTCTTC
V gene: TRBV11-2; D gene: .; J gene: TRBJ1-1; clone size: .; CDR3 length: 13; CDR3 protein: CASSFWDASEAFF; CDR3 DNA: TGTGCCAGCAGCTTCTGGGACGCCTCTGAAGCTTTCTTT
V gene: TRBV28; D gene: TRBD1; J gene: TRBJ1-2; clone size: .; CDR3 length: 13; CDR3 protein: CASSFQTGYGYTF; CDR3 DNA: TGTGCCAGCAGTTTCCAGACAGGGTATGGCTACACCTTC
V gene: TRBV5-6; D gene: .; J gene: TRBJ2-3; clone size: .; CDR3 length: 12; CDR3 protein: CASSLLPDTQYF; CDR3 DNA: TGTGCCAGCAGCTTGCTTCCGGATACGCAGTATTTT
V gene: TRBV19; D gene: .; J gene: TRBJ2-1; clone size: .; CDR3 length: 13; CDR3 protein: CASTDAGLGEQFF; CDR3 DNA: TGTGCCAGTACCGACGCCGGCCTGGGTGAGCAGTTCTTC
V gene: TRBV30; D gene: .; J gene: TRBJ2-1; clone size: .; CDR3 length: 13; CDR3 protein: CAWRPQGRDEQFF; CDR3 DNA: TGTGCCTGGAGGCCTCAGGGGAGGGATGAGCAGTTCTTC
V gene: TRBV27; D gene: TRBD1; J gene: TRBJ2-1; clone size: .; CDR3 length: 11; CDR3 protein: CASGQGGEQFF; CDR3 DNA: TGTGCCAGCGGACAGGGTGGTGAGCAGTTCTTC
V gene: TRBV7-9; D gene: .; J gene: TRBJ2-4; clone size: .; CDR3 length: 14; CDR3 protein: CASSGRQTKNIQYF; CDR3 DNA: TGTGCCAGCAGCGGCCGACAGACCAAAAACATTCAGTACTTC
V gene: TRBV29-1; D gene: .; J gene: TRBJ2-2; clone size: once; CDR3 length: 14; CDR3 protein: CSVEDSGAGGELFF; CDR3 DNA: TGCAGCGTTGAAGATTCGGGGGCGGGAGGGGAGCTGTTTTTT
V gene: TRBV2; D gene: TRBD2; J gene: TRBJ2-1; clone size: .; CDR3 length: 20; CDR3 protein: CASSERASGRVPRSYNEQFF; CDR3 DNA: TGTGCCAGCAGTGAAAGGGCTAGCGGGAGGGTCCCGCGCTCCTACAATGAGCAGTTCTTC
V gene: TRBV9; D gene: .; J gene: TRBJ1-6; clone size: .; CDR3 length: 15; CDR3 protein: CASSEVGVPNSPLHF; CDR3 DNA: TGTGCCAGCAGCGAAGTCGGGGTCCCTAATTCACCCCTCCACTTT
V gene: TRBV6-1; D gene: .; J gene: TRBJ1-5; clone size: .; CDR3 length: 14; CDR3 protein: CATGALRGNQPQHF; CDR3 DNA: TGTGCCACGGGGGCCCTAAGAGGCAATCAGCCCCAGCATTTT
V gene: TRBV7-9; D gene: .; J gene: TRBJ2-5; clone size: .; CDR3 length: 14; CDR3 protein: CASSLAALKETQYF; CDR3 DNA: TGTGCCAGCAGCTTAGCAGCTCTAAAAGAGACCCAGTACTTC
V gene: TRBV28; D gene: .; J gene: TRBJ1-5; clone size: .; CDR3 length: 13; CDR3 protein: CATALHSNQPQHF; CDR3 DNA: TGTGCCACAGCCCTACATAGCAATCAGCCCCAGCATTTT
V gene: TRBV6-5; D gene: .; J gene: TRBJ1-5; clone size: once; CDR3 length: 14; CDR3 protein: CANATNNSDQPQHF; CDR3 DNA: TGTGCCAACGCCACAAATAACAGCGATCAGCCCCAGCATTTT